This T cell receptor beta chain was identified during a study of shared clonotypes between healthy human individuals. The study's findings and limits: Non-shared clonotypes had lower generation probabilities than those shared by all four donors.

Naive CD45RA+ and memory CD45RA-negative subsets were split from CD4+ cells. Points on this clone: Its antigen is undetermined.

Germline V CDR1 and CDR2: SGHRS, YFSETQ. CDR3 length equals 15 residues. Losses at the gene ends were 3 bases for V and 0 bases for J; bases not matched to a gene: 4. Genomic DNA of every subset was divided equally among multiple immunoSEQ plates. Data came from immunoSEQ multiplex PCR; TCRdb stores just in-frame clones and leaves some out. The sample lists millions of clones, around nine tenths occurring once. Sequencing was performed on naive CD4+ T cells sorted from blood. As to subset: CD45RA+ positively selected. The V call is TRBV5-1, the J call TRBJ1-1, with 8 bases fitting TRBD1. This receptor was taken from a man aged 18-30 years in good health. CDR3 sequence: CASSSRTGMNTEAFF. CDR3 sequence (DNA): TGCGCCAGCAGCTCTCGGACAGGGATGAACACTGAAGCTTTCTTT.